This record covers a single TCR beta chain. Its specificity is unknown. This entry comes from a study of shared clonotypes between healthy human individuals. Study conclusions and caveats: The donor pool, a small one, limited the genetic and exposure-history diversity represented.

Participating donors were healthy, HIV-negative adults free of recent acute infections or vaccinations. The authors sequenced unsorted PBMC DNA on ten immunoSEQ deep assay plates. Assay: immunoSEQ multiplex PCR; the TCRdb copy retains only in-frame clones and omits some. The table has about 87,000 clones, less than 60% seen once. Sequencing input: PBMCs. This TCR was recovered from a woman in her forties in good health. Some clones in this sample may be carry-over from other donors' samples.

Here the CDR3 DNA reads TGTGCCAGCAGTCGACAGGGGCGTTACGAGCAGTACTTC. Residues: CASSRQGRYEQYF. The rearrangement joins TRBV27 to TRBJ2-7, with 8 bases identical to TRBD1. After removal of 5 bases from V and 4 bases from J, the junction contained 4 bases not matched to a gene. CDR1 is MNHEY and CDR2 is SMNVEV in the germline V gene (reference sequence). The CDR3 loop spans 13 amino acids.